Listed below are T cell receptor beta chains from one sample, sequenced in a study of T cell repertoires in cytomegalovirus infection. TCRdb re-derived calls from the reads in MiXCR, one entry per CDR3 protein. The repertoire has roughly 760,000 distinct CDR3 sequences, roughly a third of them found once; the top ten carry roughly 2.9%. Sample: PBMCs. The receptors originated from a human donor in good health (CMV status not recorded). Some clones in this sample may be carry-over from other donors' samples. CDR3s include the opening cysteine and the closing phenylalanine or tryptophan. A D gene is named only where the DNA matches it firmly. Part of the rows lack a size; the others show once, few, many or a class for expanded clones.

j_gene	v_gene	abundance	d_gene	CDR3aa	CDR3nt
TRBJ1-5	TRBV15	NA	NA	CATSSQGSNQPQHF	TGTGCCACCAGCAGCCAGGGGAGCAATCAGCCCCAGCATTTT
TRBJ2-5	TRBV7-2	few	TRBD2	CASSWTGTNLETQYF	TGTGCCAGCAGCTGGACCGGGACTAACCTAGAGACCCAGTACTTC
TRBJ1-2	TRBV7-8	many	TRBD1	CASSLYTGGGSNYGYTF	TGTGCCAGCAGCTTATATACAGGGGGAGGCTCTAACTATGGCTACACCTTC
TRBJ1-1	TRBV28	NA	NA	CASSSPGDLTEAFF	TGTGCCAGCAGTTCGCCAGGGGATCTCACTGAAGCTTTCTTT
TRBJ2-5	TRBV2	NA	TRBD1	CASSVDRGRGETQYF	TGTGCCAGCAGCGTGGACAGGGGGCGCGGGGAGACCCAGTACTTC
TRBJ2-1	TRBV6-1	many	NA	CASSPPRVMVNEQFF	TGTGCCAGCAGCCCGCCGAGAGTGATGGTAAATGAGCAGTTCTTC
TRBJ2-2	TRBV28	few	NA	CASIGTGELFF	TGTGCCAGCATTGGTACCGGGGAGCTGTTTTTT
TRBJ2-4	TRBV28	many	NA	CASTFPTSRGNIQYF	TGTGCCAGCACCTTCCCGACAAGCCGGGGAAACATTCAGTACTTC
TRBJ1-5	TRBV7-2	many	NA	CASSLGGGRGSNQPQHF	TGTGCCAGCAGCTTAGGGGGGGGGCGAGGAAGCAATCAGCCCCAGCATTTT
TRBJ2-7	TRBV28	NA	TRBD2	CASSFGRAAQYF	TGTGCCAGCAGTTTCGGGAGGGCGGCGCAGTACTTC
TRBJ2-5	TRBV7-2	few	TRBD2	CASSRRLAENSPERTQYF	TGTGCCAGCAGCCGTAGACTAGCGGAAAACAGCCCAGAGAGGACCCAGTACTTC
TRBJ1-4	TRBV11-2	few	TRBD1	CASSFPGQGMEKLFF	TGTGCCAGCAGCTTCCCGGGACAGGGAATGGAAAAACTGTTTTTT
TRBJ1-5	TRBV12-3/TRBV12-4	few	NA	CASSPVLNQPQHF	TGTGCCAGCAGTCCGGTATTGAACCAGCCCCAGCATTTT
TRBJ1-2	TRBV11-1	NA	NA	CASSLTLSGNYGYTF	TGTGCCAGCAGCTTAACCCTCTCAGGCAACTATGGCTACACCTTC
TRBJ2-1	TRBV11-2	NA	TRBD2	CASSRTRFEQFF	TGTGCCAGCAGTCGGACTAGATTTGAGCAGTTCTTC